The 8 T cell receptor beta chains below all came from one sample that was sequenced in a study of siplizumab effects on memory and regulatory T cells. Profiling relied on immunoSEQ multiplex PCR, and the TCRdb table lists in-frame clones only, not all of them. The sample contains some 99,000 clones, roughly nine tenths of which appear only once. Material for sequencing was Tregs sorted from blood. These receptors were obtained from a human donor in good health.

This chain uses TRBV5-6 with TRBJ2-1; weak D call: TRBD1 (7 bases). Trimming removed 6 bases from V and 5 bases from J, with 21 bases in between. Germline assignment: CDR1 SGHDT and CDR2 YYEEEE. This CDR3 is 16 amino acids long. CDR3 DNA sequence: TGTGCCAGCACCTCCGGGCGGGGACAGTCTGACAATGAGCAGTTCTTC. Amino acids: CASTSGRGQSDNEQFF.

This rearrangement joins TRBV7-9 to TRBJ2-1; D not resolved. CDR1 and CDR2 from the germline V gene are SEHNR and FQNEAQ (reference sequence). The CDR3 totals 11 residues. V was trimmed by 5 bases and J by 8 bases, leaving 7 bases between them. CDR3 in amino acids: CASSPLDEQFF. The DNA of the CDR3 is TGTGCCAGCAGCCCACTGGATGAGCAGTTCTTC.

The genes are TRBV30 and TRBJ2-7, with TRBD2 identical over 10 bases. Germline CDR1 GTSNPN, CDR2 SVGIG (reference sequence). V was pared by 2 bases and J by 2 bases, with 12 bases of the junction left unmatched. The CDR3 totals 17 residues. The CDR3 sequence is CAWSTPQRAGGPYEQYF. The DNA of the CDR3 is TGTGCCTGGAGTACCCCACAGAGAGCGGGAGGGCCCTACGAGCAGTACTTC. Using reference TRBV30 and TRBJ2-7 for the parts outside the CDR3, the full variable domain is SQTIHQWPATLVQPVGSPLSLECTVEGTSNPNLYWYRQAAGRGLQLLFYSVGIGQISSEVPQNLSASRPQDRQFILSSKKLLLSDSGFYLCAWSTPQRAGGPYEQYFGPGTRLTVT.

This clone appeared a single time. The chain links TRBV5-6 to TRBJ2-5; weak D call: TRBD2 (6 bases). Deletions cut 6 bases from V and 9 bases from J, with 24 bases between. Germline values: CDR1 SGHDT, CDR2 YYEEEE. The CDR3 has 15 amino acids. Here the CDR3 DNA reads TGTGCCAGCACCCCGGGGAGGCGGGGTTTTGGGGCCCAGTACTTC. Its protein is CASTPGRRGFGAQYF.

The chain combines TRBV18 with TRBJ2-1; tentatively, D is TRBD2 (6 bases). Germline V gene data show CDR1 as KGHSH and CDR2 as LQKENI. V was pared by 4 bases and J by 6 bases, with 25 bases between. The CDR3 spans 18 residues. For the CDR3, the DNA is TGTGCCAGCTCACTCTATAGCGGAGTTTCAACAACGGGCAATGAGCAGTTCTTC. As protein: CASSLYSGVSTTGNEQFF.

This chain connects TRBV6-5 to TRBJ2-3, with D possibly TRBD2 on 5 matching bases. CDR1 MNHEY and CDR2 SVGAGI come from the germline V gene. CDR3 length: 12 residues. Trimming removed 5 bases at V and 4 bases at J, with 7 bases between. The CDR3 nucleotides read TGTGCCAGCAGTGACGGGGCAGATACGCAGTATTTT. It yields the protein CASSDGADTQYF.

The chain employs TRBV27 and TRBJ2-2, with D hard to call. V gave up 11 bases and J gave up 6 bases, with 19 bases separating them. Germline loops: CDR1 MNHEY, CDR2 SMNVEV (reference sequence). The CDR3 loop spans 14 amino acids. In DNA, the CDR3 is TGTGCCGCAGAACGGACCGGACGATCCGGGGAGCTGTTTTTT. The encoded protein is CAAERTGRSGELFF.

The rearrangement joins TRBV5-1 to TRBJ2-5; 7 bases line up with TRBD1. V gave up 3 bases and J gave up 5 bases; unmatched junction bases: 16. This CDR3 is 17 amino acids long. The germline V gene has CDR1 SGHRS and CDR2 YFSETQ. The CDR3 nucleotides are TGCGCCAGCAGCTGGGCACGACGACAGGGAGTAGGGGAGACCCAGTACTTC. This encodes CASSWARRQGVGETQYF.